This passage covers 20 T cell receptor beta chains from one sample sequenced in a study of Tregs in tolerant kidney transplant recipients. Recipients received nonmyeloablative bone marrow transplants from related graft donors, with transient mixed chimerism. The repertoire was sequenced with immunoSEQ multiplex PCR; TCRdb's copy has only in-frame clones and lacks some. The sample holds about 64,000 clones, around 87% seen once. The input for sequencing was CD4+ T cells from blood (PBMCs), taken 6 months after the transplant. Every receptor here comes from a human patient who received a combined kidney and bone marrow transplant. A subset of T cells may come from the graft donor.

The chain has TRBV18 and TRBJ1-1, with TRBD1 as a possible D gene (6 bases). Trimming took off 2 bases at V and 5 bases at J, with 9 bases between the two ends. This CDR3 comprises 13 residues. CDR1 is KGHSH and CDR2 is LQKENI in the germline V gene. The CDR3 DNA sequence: TGTGCCAGCTCACCAGGGGGCTCGACTGAAGCTTTCTTT. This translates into CASSPGGSTEAFF.

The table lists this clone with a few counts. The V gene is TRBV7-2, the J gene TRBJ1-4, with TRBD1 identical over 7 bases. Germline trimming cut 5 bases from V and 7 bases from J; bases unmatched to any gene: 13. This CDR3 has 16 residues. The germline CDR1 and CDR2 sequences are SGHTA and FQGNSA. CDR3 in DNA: TGTGCCAGCAGCCCTAGAGGGCCGGACAGGAGTGAAAAACTGTTTTTT. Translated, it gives CASSPRGPDRSEKLFF.

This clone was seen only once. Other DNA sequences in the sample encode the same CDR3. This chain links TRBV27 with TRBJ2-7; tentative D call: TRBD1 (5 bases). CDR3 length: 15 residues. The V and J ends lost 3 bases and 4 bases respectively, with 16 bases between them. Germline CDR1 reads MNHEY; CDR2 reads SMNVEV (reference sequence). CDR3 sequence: CASSFFGQGSYEQYF. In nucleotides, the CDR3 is TGTGCCAGCAGTTTTTTCGGGCAGGGTTCGTACGAGCAGTACTTC.

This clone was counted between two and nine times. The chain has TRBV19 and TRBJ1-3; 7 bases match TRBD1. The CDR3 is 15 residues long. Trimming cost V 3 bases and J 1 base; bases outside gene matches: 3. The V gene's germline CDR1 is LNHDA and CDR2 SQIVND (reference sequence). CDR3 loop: CASSIHRGSGNTIYF. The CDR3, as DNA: TGTGCCAGTAGTATCCACAGGGGTTCTGGAAACACCATATATTTT.

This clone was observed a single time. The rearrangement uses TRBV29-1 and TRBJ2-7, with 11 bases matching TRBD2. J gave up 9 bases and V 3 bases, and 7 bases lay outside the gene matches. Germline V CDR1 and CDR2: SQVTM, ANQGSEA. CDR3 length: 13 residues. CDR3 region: CSVELAGGTGQYF. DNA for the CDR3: TGCAGCGTTGAGCTAGCGGGAGGAACGGGGCAGTACTTC.

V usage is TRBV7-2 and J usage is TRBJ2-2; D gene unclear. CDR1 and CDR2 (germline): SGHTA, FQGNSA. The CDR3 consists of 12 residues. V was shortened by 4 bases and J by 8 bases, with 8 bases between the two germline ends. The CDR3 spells CASSYSWGELFF. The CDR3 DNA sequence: TGTGCCAGCAGCTACTCTTGGGGGGAGCTGTTTTTT.

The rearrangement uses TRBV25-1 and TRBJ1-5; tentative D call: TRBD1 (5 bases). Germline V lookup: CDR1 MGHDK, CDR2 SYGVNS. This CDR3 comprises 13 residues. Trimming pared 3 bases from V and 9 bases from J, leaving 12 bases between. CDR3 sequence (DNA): TGTGCCAGCAGTGACGGGGGTATCCGGCCCCAGCATTTT. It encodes CASSDGGIRPQHF.

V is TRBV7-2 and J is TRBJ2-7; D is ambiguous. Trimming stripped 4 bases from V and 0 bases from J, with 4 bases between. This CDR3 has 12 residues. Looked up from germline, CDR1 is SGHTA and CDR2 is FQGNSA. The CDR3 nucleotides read TGTGCCAGCAGCTGGAGCTCCTACGAGCAGTACTTC. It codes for CASSWSSYEQYF.

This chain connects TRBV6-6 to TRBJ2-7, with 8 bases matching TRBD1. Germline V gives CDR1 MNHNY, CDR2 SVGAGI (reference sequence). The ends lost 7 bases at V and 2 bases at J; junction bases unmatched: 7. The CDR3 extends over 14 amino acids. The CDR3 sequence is CASKRGQGTYEQYF. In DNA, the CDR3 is TGTGCCAGCAAAAGAGGACAGGGAACCTACGAGCAGTACTTC.

The CDR3 bases are TGTGCCAGCAGGGGGACAGGGTATACCAAAAACATTCAGTACTTC. Its translation is CASRGTGYTKNIQYF. The chain employs TRBV6-5 and TRBJ2-4, with 9 bases matching TRBD1. The CDR3 runs 15 residues. V lost 6 bases, J lost 2 bases, and 5 bases stayed unmatched. CDR1 is MNHEY and CDR2 is SVGAGI in the germline V gene.

CDR3 nucleotide sequence: TGTGCCAGCTCACCGACAGGAGGAGTTAACTATGGCTACACCTTC. As protein: CASSPTGGVNYGYTF. The chain recombines TRBV18 with TRBJ1-2; the D gene is possibly TRBD1 (6 bases). The CDR3 totals 15 residues. The germline V gene has CDR1 KGHSH and CDR2 LQKENI. Trimming shortened V by 3 bases and J by 1 base, and 12 bases separated the two germline ends.

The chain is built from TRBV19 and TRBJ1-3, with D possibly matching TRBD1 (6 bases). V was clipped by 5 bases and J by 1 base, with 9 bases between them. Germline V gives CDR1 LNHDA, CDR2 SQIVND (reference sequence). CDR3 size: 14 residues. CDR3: CASSRGGSGNTIYF. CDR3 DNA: TGTGCCAGTAGTCGAGGGGGATCTGGAAACACCATATATTTT. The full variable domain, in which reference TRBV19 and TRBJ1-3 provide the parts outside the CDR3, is DGGITQSPKYLFRKEGQNVTLSCEQNLNHDAMYWYRQDPGQGLRLIYYSQIVNDFQKGDIAEGYSVSREKKESFPLTVTSAQKNPTAFYLCASSRGGSGNTIYFGEGSWLTVV.

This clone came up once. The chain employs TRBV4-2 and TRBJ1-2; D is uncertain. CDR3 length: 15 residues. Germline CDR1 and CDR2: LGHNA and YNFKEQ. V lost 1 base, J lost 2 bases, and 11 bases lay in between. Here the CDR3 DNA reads TGTGCCAGCAGCCAAGTCGGTGCGGGGAACTATGGCTACACCTTC. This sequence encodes CASSQVGAGNYGYTF.

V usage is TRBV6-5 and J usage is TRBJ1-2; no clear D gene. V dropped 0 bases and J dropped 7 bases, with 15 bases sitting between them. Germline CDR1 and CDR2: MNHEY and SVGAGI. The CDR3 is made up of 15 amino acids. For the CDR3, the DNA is TGTGCCAGCAGTTACTCGTGGCAGTATCAAAGTGGCTACACCTTC. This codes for CASSYSWQYQSGYTF.

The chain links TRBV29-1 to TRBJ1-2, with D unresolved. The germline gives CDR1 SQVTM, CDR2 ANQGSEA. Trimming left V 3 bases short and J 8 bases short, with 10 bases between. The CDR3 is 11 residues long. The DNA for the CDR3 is TGCAGCGTTGAGGTAGTCTCAGGCTACACCTTC. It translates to CSVEVVSGYTF.

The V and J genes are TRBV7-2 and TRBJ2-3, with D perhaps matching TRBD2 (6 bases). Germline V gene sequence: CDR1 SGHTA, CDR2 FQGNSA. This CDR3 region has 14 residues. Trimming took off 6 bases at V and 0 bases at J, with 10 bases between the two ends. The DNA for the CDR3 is TGTGCCAGCAGGGAGGGTCCTAGCACAGATACGCAGTATTTT. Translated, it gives CASREGPSTDTQYF. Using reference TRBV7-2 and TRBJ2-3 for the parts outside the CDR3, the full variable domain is GAGVSQSPSNKVTEKGKDVELRCDPISGHTALYWYRQSLGQGLEFLIYFQGNSAPDKSGLPSDRFSAERTGGSVSTLTIQRTQQEDSAVYLCASREGPSTDTQYFGPGTRLTVL.

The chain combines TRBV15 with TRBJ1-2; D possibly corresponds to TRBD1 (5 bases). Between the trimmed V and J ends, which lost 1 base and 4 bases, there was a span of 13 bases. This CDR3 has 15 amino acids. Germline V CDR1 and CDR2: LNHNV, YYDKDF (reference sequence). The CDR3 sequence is CATSRGRQGRYGYTF. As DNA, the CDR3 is TGTGCCACCAGCAGAGGGCGGCAGGGCCGCTATGGCTACACCTTC. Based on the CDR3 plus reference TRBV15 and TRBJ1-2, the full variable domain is DAMVIQNPRYQVTQFGKPVTLSCSQTLNHNVMYWYQQKSSQAPKLLFHYYDKDFNNEADTPDNFQSRRPNTSFCFLDIRSPGLGDTAMYLCATSRGRQGRYGYTFGSGTRLTVV.

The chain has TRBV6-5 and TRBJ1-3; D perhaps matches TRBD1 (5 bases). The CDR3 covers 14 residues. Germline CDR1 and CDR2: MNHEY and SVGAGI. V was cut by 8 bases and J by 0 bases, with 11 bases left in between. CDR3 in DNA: TGTGCCAGCTTAGAGACAGCCTCTGGAAACACCATATATTTT. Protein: CASLETASGNTIYF.

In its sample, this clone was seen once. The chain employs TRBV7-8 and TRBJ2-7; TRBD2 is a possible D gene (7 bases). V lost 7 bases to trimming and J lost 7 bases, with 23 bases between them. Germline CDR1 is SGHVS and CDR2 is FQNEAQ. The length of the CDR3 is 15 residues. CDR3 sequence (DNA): TGTGCCAGCAACCTAGGGGGTGGGAGGGAAGGAGAGCAGTACTTC. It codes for CASNLGGGREGEQYF.

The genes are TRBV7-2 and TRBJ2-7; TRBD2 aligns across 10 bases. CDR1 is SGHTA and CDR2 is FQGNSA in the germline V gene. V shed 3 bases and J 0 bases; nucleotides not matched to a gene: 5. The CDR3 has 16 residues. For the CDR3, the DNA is TGTGCCAGCAGCTTTTTAGCGGGGGGTTACTCCTACGAGCAGTACTTC. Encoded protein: CASSFLAGGYSYEQYF.